The next 16 T cell receptor beta chains were all read from a single sample in a study of human T cells and chemical hapten exposure (dated by TCRdb to the early 2020s). Sample time point, as interpreted from the label and publication: pre-sensitization, week 0. The treatment or condition label corresponds to: therapeutic diphenylcyclopropenone sensitization with weekly scalp DPC. The library was built by means of RACE. Sequencer: NextSeq 500. TCRdb trimmed public reads at Q25 via fastp, called clones via MiXCR and kept in-frame beta chains. Every CDR3 protein is listed once, alongside the most common genes and DNA of its rows. The sample table holds some 400,000 distinct CDR3 sequences, of which roughly 5% were seen once. The ten biggest clones cover just over 2.5% of the sample. This material consisted of whole blood, taken in connection with sensitization to the hapten diphenylcyclopropenone (DPC). Receptors originate from a woman aged 50 to 65 with alopecia areata. Some clones in this sample may be carry-over from other donors' samples.

This clonotype was observed at least ten times. This chain connects TRBV6-2 or TRBV6-3 to TRBJ2-1; 7 bases map to TRBD2. Per germline, CDR1 MNHEY and CDR2 SVGEGT. The J segment lost 8 bases and the V segment lost 0 bases, leaving 10 bases of the junction unmatched. The CDR3 loop spans 16 amino acids. This chain's CDR3 is CASSYSTAGEGDEQFF. CDR3 bases: TGTGCCAGCAGTTACTCGACGGCGGGAGAGGGCGATGAGCAGTTCTTC.

This clonotype has a count of ten or more. In DNA form, the CDR3 reads TGTGCCACCTCGGGGGACAACTACGAGCAGTACTTC. Its translation: CATSGDNYEQYF. The V call is TRBV15, the J call TRBJ2-7; D tentatively fits TRBD1 or TRBD2 (6 bases each). Germline lookup yields CDR1 LNHNV and CDR2 YYDKDF (reference sequence). The CDR3 length is 12 residues. Trimming took 8 bases from V and 3 from J, leaving 11 bases between them.

This clonotype was counted a few times. This rearrangement joins TRBV20-1 to TRBJ2-3; possibly TRBD2 for D (6 bases). V gave up 3 bases and J gave up 4 bases, with 17 bases separating them. The CDR3 loop spans 15 amino acids. Per the germline V gene, CDR1 is DFQATT and CDR2 is SNEGSKA (reference sequence). For the CDR3, the DNA is TGCAGTGCTAGGGGTCAGTCGGGGAGGTCAGATACGCAGTATTTT. It is translated as CSARGQSGRSDTQYF.

This chain joins TRBV9 and TRBJ2-3, with 9 bases matching TRBD2. The trim removed 4 bases at V and 3 bases at J, leaving 9 bases unmatched. Germline V gives CDR1 SGDLS, CDR2 YYNGEE. CDR3 length equals 16 residues. CDR3 in DNA: TGTGCCAGCAGCCCCAGTAGCGGGAGAGCAACAGATACGCAGTATTTT. Translated, it gives CASSPSSGRATDTQYF.

In this sample, this clonotype turned up a few times. This chain joins TRBV4-1 and TRBJ2-7; 10 nucleotides line up with TRBD1. The CDR3 spans 16 residues. V shed 4 bases, J shed 1 base, and the junction held 7 bases outside the gene matches. Per germline, CDR1 MGHRA and CDR2 YSYEKL. The DNA for the CDR3 is TGCGCCAGCAGCCTCCCGAGGGGACAGGGGTCCTACGAGCAGTACTTC. Protein sequence: CASSLPRGQGSYEQYF.

This chain links TRBV7-9 with TRBJ1-6, with a possible D match to TRBD1 (5 bases). Looked up from germline, CDR1 is SEHNR and CDR2 is FQNEAQ (reference sequence). The CDR3 has 15 residues. The germline V and J ends were trimmed by 4 bases and 10 bases, with 17 bases remaining between them. In DNA, the CDR3 is TGTGCCAGCAGCTCCGCCGGGGCGGATATCTCACCCCTCCACTTT. Its protein is CASSSAGADISPLHF.

The chain uses TRBV12-3 or TRBV12-4 and TRBJ1-1; D might be TRBD1 (6 bases). The V end lost 8 bases, the J end lost 7 bases, and 14 bases lay between the germline ends. The CDR3 has 12 residues. The CDR3 region has the DNA TGTGCCAGCGGACGCGGGACACTTGAAGCTTTCTTT. Translated, it gives CASGRGTLEAFF.

This clonotype appeared a few times. The chain couples TRBV14 to TRBJ2-7, with D perhaps TRBD1 (5 bases). V was clipped by 1 base and J by 4 bases, with 11 bases between them. This CDR3 has 14 residues. Germline V gene data show CDR1 as SGHDN and CDR2 as FVKESK. The CDR3 DNA is TGTGCCAGCAGCCAAGGTCCAGGGAAGTACGAGCAGTACTTC. Translating it yields CASSQGPGKYEQYF. The variable domain in full, with the rest retrieved from reference TRBV14 and TRBJ2-7, is EAGVTQFPSHSVIEKGQTVTLRCDPISGHDNLYWYRRVMGKEIKFLLHFVKESKQDESGMPNNRFLAERTGGTYSTLKVQPAELEDSGVYFCASSQGPGKYEQYFGPGTRLTVT.

The chain is built from TRBV19 and TRBJ2-1; 8 bases match TRBD2. Germline CDR1 and CDR2: LNHDA and SQIVND (reference sequence). With 4 bases clipped from V and 7 bases from J, the junction kept 3 bases outside the gene matches. The CDR3 is 13 amino acids. CDR3 coding DNA: TGTGCCAGTAGTAGACTAGCGTCTAATGAGCAGTTCTTC. This sequence encodes CASSRLASNEQFF.

This clonotype was seen more than once but under ten times. The chain uses TRBV18 and TRBJ2-3; either TRBD1 or TRBD2 may fit D (5 bases each). Germline V gene sequence: CDR1 KGHSH, CDR2 LQKENI. The V end was cut by 5 bases, the J end by 5 bases, with 14 bases between. The CDR3 has 14 residues. The CDR3 nucleotides are TGTGCCAGCTCAGCCGTTGGGACCAAAGATACGCAGTATTTT. As protein: CASSAVGTKDTQYF.

Ten or more counts support this clonotype. The chain is built from TRBV3-1 and TRBJ2-5; D unclear. The CDR3 loop spans 12 amino acids. V shed 4 bases and J shed 5 bases, with 8 bases lying between them. Germline V CDR1 and CDR2: LGHDT, YNNKEL (reference sequence). As DNA, the CDR3 is TGTGCCAGCAGCCGTGGGCGGGAGACCCAGTACTTC. This translates into CASSRGRETQYF.

This clonotype was recorded many times. V is TRBV12-3 or TRBV12-4 and J is TRBJ2-1; no reliable D call. V shed 4 bases and J shed 8 bases, with 9 bases lying between them. The CDR3 has 12 amino acids. Here the CDR3 reads CASSSKVDEQFF. The CDR3, as DNA: TGTGCCAGCAGTTCCAAGGTGGATGAGCAGTTCTTC.

This clonotype occurred a few times. The rearrangement joins TRBV14 to TRBJ1-1; the D gene is possibly TRBD1 (5 bases). The CDR3 contains 13 residues. Germline V gives CDR1 SGHDN, CDR2 FVKESK. V lost 1 base and J 4 bases, leaving 7 bases between the germline ends. The CDR3 protein is CASSQGGATEAFF. The CDR3 bases are TGTGCCAGCAGCCAAGGAGGGGCCACTGAAGCTTTCTTT.

This clonotype was detected a few times. The V and J genes are TRBV7-2 and TRBJ1-1; no definite D call. Trimming took 2 bases from V and 7 from J, leaving 11 bases between them. In germline, CDR1 is SGHTA, CDR2 FQGNSA. The CDR3 consists of 13 residues. The CDR3 protein is CASSLRTNREAFF. The CDR3 DNA reads TGTGCCAGCAGCTTAAGGACGAATCGTGAAGCTTTCTTT.

The CDR3 loop is CASSYRKLVYNEQFF. The DNA of the CDR3 is TGTGCCAGCAGTTATCGAAAACTCGTCTACAATGAGCAGTTCTTC. The chain recombines TRBV6-6 with TRBJ2-1; D unclear. Trimming took 3 bases from V and 3 from J, leaving 12 bases between them. Looked up from germline, CDR1 is MNHNY and CDR2 is SVGAGI (reference sequence). The CDR3 loop spans 15 amino acids.

The V and J genes are TRBV29-1 and TRBJ1-2; TRBD1 aligns across 10 bases. After removal of 4 bases from V and 5 bases from J, the junction contained 10 bases not matched to a gene. The CDR3 has 15 residues. Germline CDR1 reads SQVTM; CDR2 reads ANQGSEA. The CDR3 sequence: CSVVVFDRGHYGYTF. In DNA, the CDR3 is TGCAGCGTTGTGGTCTTTGACAGGGGGCATTATGGCTACACCTTC.